This T cell receptor beta chain derives from a study of cytomegalovirus exposure and HLA in healthy donors. Regarding the study as a whole: Later work associated around 18,000 TCR beta sequences with HLA alleles at 0.05 false discovery rate.

This clone was seen a handful of times. What it binds is not known. This PCR relied on a set of 60 Vbeta primers and 13 Jbeta primers. TCRdb's copy holds only in-frame clones and misses some; the assay was immunoSEQ multiplex PCR. The repertoire consists of hundreds of thousands of clones, with 80% to 90% occurring once and the leading ten covering about 1%. Sequenced: PBMCs. The sequence derives from a woman between 18 and 29 years old in good health and CMV-seronegative.

For the CDR3, the DNA is TGTGCCAGCAGGGAGGGACAGATGAACACTGAAGCTTTCTTT. Protein product: CASREGQMNTEAFF. This chain connects TRBV2 to TRBJ1-1, with 7 bases aligning to TRBD1. With 6 bases clipped from V and 0 bases from J, the junction kept 4 bases outside the gene matches. This CDR3 region has 14 residues. Germline loops: CDR1 SNHLY, CDR2 FYNNEI.